This TCR beta chain was profiled in a study of blood T cell repertoires in COVID-19 (dated by TCRdb to 2018 to 2021). The study in broad terms: Samples from collaborators originated in the United States, Italy and Spain and spanned both the acute and convalescent phases of COVID-19. The material from the prospective study consisted of cDNA or gDNA derived from T cells, B-cell-depleted T cells, or PBMCs. The dataset comprised deeply sampled blood TCRbeta repertoires from subjects exposed to, actively infected with, or recovered from COVID-19. The repertoires were made available in a free public database intended to serve as a resource for research on the immune response to SARS-CoV-2. The samples were drawn from the first 160 participants of the ongoing ImmuneRACE study and from 950 to 1,500 subjects provided by 6 global collaborators. Nearly every sample came with metadata listing a de-identified subject ID, COVID-19 status, age in years and sex. HLA class I and class II types, where available, came from metadata supplied by the sample provider rather than from assay-based typing.

For this clone: Its specific antigen is unknown. Within one base of it there is no much larger clone, and no base qualities were kept.

Whole blood was collected in K2EDTA tubes by collaborating institutions according to the institutions' own protocols. For TCRbeta analysis, collaborator samples were shipped as frozen whole blood, as isolated PBMCs, or as DNA extracted from either sample type. Results and caveats for the whole study, not just this receptor: How much clinical and demographic metadata was included differed by source and by participant, and the metadata was provided uncurated.

The immunoSEQ Assay, a bias-controlled multiplex PCR, was used to amplify TCRbeta CDR3 regions from genomic DNA. As for the original processing: The number of nucleated cells in each sample was estimated by amplification of reference gene primers within the assay. Sequence reads were collapsed and filtered to measure the absolute abundance of every unique TCRbeta CDR3 rearrangement. Productive Simpson clonality was computed per sample as the square root of Simpson's diversity index over productive rearrangements. The source is immuneACCESS, and TCRdb retained only in-frame sequences with V and J called. Part of the clones is not carried over; for the studies checked, unresolved V genes explain less than half of this, and the remainder is unexplained. V and J calls and clone size are as listed in that table; D and trimming were resolved from the DNA. Across this sample there are 60,000 to 80,000 clones, with roughly 91% seen only once. 0.55% to 0.75% of the sample rests with the top ten.

V ends up 5 bases short and J 8 bases short, with an unmatched junction base count of 7. From cysteine to phenylalanine, the CDR3 is 13 amino acids long. Only CDR3 DNA remains: 39 bases, in frame from the first base. For CDR1 and CDR2, the germline V gene (reference sequence) lists SGHKS and YYEKEE. The TCR originated in a man between 60 and 75 years old with acute or convalescent COVID-19. Sequencing input: peripheral blood. The chain employs TRBV5-5 and TRBJ2-1, with 7 bases matching TRBD1. The nucleotides are TGTGCCAGCAGGGTGACAGGGACGGATGAGCAGTTCTTC. Translated, this is CASRVTGTDEQFF.